The TCR beta chain under discussion was sequenced for a study of response to subunit inactivated influenza vaccine. About this clonotype itself: Its antigen is not known.

Each CDR3 protein gets one entry after TCRdb re-called the RT-PCR reads with MiXCR. There are approximately 680,000 distinct CDR3 sequences in the sample; roughly 14% occur only once, and about 9.9% lies in the top ten. The study's findings and limits: Authors proposed each seasonal influenza vaccination draws in few new T cells.

The CDR3 has 20 amino acids. Germline V gene lookup returns CDR1 DFQATT and CDR2 SNEGSKA (reference sequence). V lost 0 bases and J lost 2; bases outside the gene matches: 22. The chain joins TRBV20-1 to TRBJ2-7, with 7 bases fitting TRBD1. The sequencing used PBMCs from blood, collected 11 to 12 days after vaccination. This sequence originates from a middle-aged man who received an inactivated influenza vaccine. CDR3 sequence (DNA): TGCAGTGCTAGAGATCTAAAGAGCGTCCTACAGGGGATTACAACCTACGAGCAGTACTTC. Amino acid sequence: CSARDLKSVLQGITTYEQYF.